This TCR beta chain was recovered during a study of blood T cell repertoires in COVID-19. As for the study in general: Both acute and convalescent COVID-19 samples were obtained from the United States, Italy and Spain. T cells, B-cell-depleted T cells, or PBMCs supplied cDNA or gDNA.

Germline values: CDR1 SGHRS, CDR2 YFSETQ. After removal of 6 bases from V and 2 bases from J, the junction contained 6 bases not matched to a gene. This CDR3 is built from 15 residues. Per the study methods: Nucleated cell counts were estimated from reference gene primer amplification. Sequencing used immunoSEQ multiplex PCR; TCRdb keeps in-frame clones, though not all of them. From that table come the V and J calls and clone size; the DNA was used to work out D and trimming. The sample shows over 70,000 clones, 75% to 90% of them seen only once. Input material: peripheral blood. The receptor was isolated from a woman between 65 and 79 years old with acute or convalescent COVID-19. The chain recombines TRBV5-1 with TRBJ2-7; 12 bases fit TRBD2. Here the CDR3 reads CASNTGLAGTYEQYF. The CDR3 DNA reads TGCGCCAGCAACACCGGACTAGCGGGAACCTACGAGCAGTACTTC.